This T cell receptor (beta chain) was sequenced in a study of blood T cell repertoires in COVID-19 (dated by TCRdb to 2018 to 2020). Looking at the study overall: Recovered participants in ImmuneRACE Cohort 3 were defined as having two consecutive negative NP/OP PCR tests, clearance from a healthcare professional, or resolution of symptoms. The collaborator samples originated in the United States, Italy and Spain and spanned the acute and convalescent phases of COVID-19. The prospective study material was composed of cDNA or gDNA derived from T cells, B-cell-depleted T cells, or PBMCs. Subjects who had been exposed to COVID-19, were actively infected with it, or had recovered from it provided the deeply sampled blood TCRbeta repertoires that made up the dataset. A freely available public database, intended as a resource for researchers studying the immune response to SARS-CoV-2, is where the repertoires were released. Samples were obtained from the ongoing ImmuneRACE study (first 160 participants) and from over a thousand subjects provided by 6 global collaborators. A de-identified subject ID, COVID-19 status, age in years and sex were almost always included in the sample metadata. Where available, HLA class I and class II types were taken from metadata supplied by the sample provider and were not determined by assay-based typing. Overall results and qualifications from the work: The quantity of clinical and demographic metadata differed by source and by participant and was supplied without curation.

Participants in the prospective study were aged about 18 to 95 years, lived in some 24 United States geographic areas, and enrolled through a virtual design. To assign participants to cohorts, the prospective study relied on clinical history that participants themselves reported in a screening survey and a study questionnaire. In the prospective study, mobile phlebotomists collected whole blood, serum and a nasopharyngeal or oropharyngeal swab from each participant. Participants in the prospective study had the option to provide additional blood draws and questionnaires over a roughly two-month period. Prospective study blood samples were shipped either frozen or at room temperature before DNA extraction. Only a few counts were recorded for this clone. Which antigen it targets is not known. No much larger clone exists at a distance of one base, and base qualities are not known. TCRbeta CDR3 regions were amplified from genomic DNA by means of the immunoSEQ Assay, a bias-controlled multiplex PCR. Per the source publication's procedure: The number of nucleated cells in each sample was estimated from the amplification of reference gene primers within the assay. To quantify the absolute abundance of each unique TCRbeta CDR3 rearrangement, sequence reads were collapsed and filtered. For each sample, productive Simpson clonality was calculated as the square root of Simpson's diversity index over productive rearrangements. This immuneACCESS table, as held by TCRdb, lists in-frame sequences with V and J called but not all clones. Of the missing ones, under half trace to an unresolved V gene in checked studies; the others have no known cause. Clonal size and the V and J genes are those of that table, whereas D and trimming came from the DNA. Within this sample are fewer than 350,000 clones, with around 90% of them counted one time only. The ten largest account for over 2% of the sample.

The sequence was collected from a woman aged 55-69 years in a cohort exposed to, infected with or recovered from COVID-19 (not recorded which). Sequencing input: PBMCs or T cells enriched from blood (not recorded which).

The DNA sequence is given as TGTGCCAGCAGGTCTACTAGCGTCACCGGGGAGCTGTTTTTT. Its coded protein is CASRSTSVTGELFF. The V and J genes are TRBV27 and TRBJ2-2; 7 of the junction bases match TRBD2. CDR1 MNHEY and CDR2 SMNVEV were looked up in the germline V gene (reference sequence). After removal of 6 bases from V and 4 bases from J, the junction retains 5 bases not matched to a gene. Its CDR3 holds 14 amino acids, cysteine through phenylalanine. Here the CDR3 DNA is all that survives: 42 bases in frame from base 1.